This entry lists 28 T cell receptor beta chains sequenced from one sample in a study of beta chain features in type 1 diabetes. Study observations and caveats: For Type 1 diabetes patients, all four CD4+ subsets carried TCRB CDR3s that were moderately but significantly shorter.

Their antigen targets remain unknown. Of the isolated RNA, all was reverse transcribed, and so the sequenced material was expressed TCRB transcripts. Sequencing used immunoSEQ multiplex PCR; TCRdb keeps in-frame clones, though not all of them. The sample holds 600,000 to 700,000 clones; under 15% are singletons and the top ten take 0.095% to 0.15%. Sample: naive CD4+ T cells from blood. The source is a man aged 30-40 years with type 1 diabetes.

This clone was counted between two and nine times. The chain couples TRBV7-9 to TRBJ1-2; TRBD1 is a possible D gene (5 bases). This CDR3 is 15 amino acids long. The germline CDR1 and CDR2 sequences are SEHNR and FQNEAQ (reference sequence). V lost 3 bases and J 7 bases, leaving 18 bases between the germline ends. CDR3 DNA: TGTGCCAGCAGCTTGAAAGATTTCGACAGATTTGGCTACACCTTC. It specifies CASSLKDFDRFGYTF.

The J gene is TRBJ2-1, the V gene TRBV18; 8 bases are shared with TRBD1. V shed 2 bases, J shed 8 bases, and the junction held 11 bases outside the gene matches. CDR3 size: 16 residues. Germline CDR1 and CDR2: KGHSH and LQKENI. The CDR3 sequence is CASSPGRQGSMDEQFF. The DNA of the CDR3 is TGTGCCAGCTCACCAGGGAGACAGGGGTCTATGGATGAGCAGTTCTTC.

This clone was detected only a few times. The rearrangement uses TRBV27 and TRBJ1-6; D remains unclear. Trimming left V 4 bases short and J 7 bases short, with 11 bases between. The CDR3 spans 14 residues. Germline CDR1 and CDR2: MNHEY and SMNVEV (reference sequence). CDR3 residues: CASSSWALNSPLHF. The CDR3 coding sequence is TGTGCCAGCAGTTCGTGGGCCTTAAATTCACCCCTCCACTTT.

The chain has TRBV7-2 and TRBJ2-5; D remains unclear. Germline V gene data show CDR1 as SGHTA and CDR2 as FQGNSA. Trimming left V 5 bases short and J 5 bases short, with 15 bases between. The CDR3 totals 14 residues. CDR3 residues: CASSPRTGQETQYF. The CDR3 bases are TGTGCCAGCAGCCCCCGGACCGGGCAGGAGACCCAGTACTTC.

Only a few counts were recorded for this clone. J is TRBJ2-7 and V is TRBV6-6, with 10 bases lining up with TRBD1. Germline values: CDR1 MNHNY, CDR2 SVGAGI (reference sequence). V dropped 6 bases and J dropped 5; count of bases not matched to a gene: 10. This CDR3 spans 15 amino acids. The CDR3 DNA sequence: TGTGCCAGCAGATCCCACGACAGGGGGCGTAACGAGCAGTACTTC. It translates to CASRSHDRGRNEQYF.

The chain joins TRBV4-1 to TRBJ1-3, with a tentative D call TRBD1 (5 bases). V shed 3 bases and J shed 0 bases, with 15 bases lying between them. Per germline, CDR1 MGHRA and CDR2 YSYEKL. This CDR3 comprises 17 residues. CDR3 DNA sequence: TGCGCCAGCAGCCACGGTCGACAGTTCAACTCTGGAAACACCATATATTTT. Amino acids: CASSHGRQFNSGNTIYF.

This clone was counted only a few times. The V gene is TRBV6-6, the J gene TRBJ2-1; 7 positions agree with TRBD1. The CDR3 runs 14 residues. V lost 6 bases, J lost 5 bases, and 7 bases stayed unmatched. CDR1 is MNHNY and CDR2 is SVGAGI in the germline V gene (reference sequence). This CDR3 is CASRNTGEHNEQFF. The CDR3 DNA is TGTGCCAGCAGAAATACAGGGGAGCACAATGAGCAGTTCTTC.

This clone was detected a few times. This chain connects TRBV27 to TRBJ1-4; TRBD1 matches 9 bases. Losses at the gene ends were 5 bases for V and 10 bases for J; bases not matched to a gene: 8. Per the germline V gene, CDR1 is MNHEY and CDR2 is SMNVEV (reference sequence). This CDR3 spans 14 amino acids. In DNA form, the CDR3 reads TGTGCCAGCAGTCCACAGGGGGCAGCGGGAAAACTGTTTTTT. This encodes CASSPQGAAGKLFF.

In DNA form, the CDR3 reads TGTGCCAGCAGCTTGACACACCAAGAGACCCAGTACTTC. Protein: CASSLTHQETQYF. The chain joins TRBV7-2 to TRBJ2-5; D is unresolved. Trimming stripped 3 bases from V and 0 bases from J, with 5 bases between. The V gene's germline CDR1 is SGHTA and CDR2 FQGNSA. The CDR3 is made up of 13 amino acids. The full variable domain, rest sourced from reference TRBV7-2 and TRBJ2-5, is GAGVSQSPSNKVTEKGKDVELRCDPISGHTALYWYRQSLGQGLEFLIYFQGNSAPDKSGLPSDRFSAERTGGSVSTLTIQRTQQEDSAVYLCASSLTHQETQYFGPGTRLLVL.

This clone was observed a few times. The chain joins TRBV27 to TRBJ1-2, with 7 bases lining up with TRBD1. With V trimmed by 4 bases and J by 8 bases, 7 bases remained unmatched. This CDR3 has 13 residues. The germline gives CDR1 MNHEY, CDR2 SMNVEV (reference sequence). Written as DNA, the CDR3 is TGTGCCAGCAGTTCGCTGACAGGGCCGGGCTACACCTTC. Translating it yields CASSSLTGPGYTF.

This clone has just a few counts. The chain joins TRBV5-6 to TRBJ2-3; D perhaps matches TRBD2 (5 bases). The V gene lost 4 bases and the J gene lost 4 bases, with 10 bases spanning the gap. The germline CDR1 and CDR2 sequences are SGHDT and YYEEEE. The CDR3 contains 13 residues. The CDR3 region is CASSPMRADTQYF. The CDR3 DNA sequence: TGTGCCAGCAGCCCCATGCGGGCAGATACGCAGTATTTT.

CDR3 amino acids: CASIRYRDGETQYF. In DNA, the CDR3 is TGTGCCAGCATAAGGTACAGGGACGGAGAGACCCAGTACTTC. The gene calls are TRBV6-1 and TRBJ2-5, with a weak D call TRBD1 (6 bases). CDR3 length: 14 residues. V gave up 7 bases and J gave up 4 bases, with 16 bases separating them. CDR1 is MNHNS, CDR2 SASEGT, per germline.

This clone was counted between two and nine times. The V call is TRBV7-2, the J call TRBJ2-7, with a possible D match to TRBD1 (5 bases). Germline CDR1 SGHTA, CDR2 FQGNSA. This CDR3 is built from 15 residues. The germline V and J ends were trimmed by 1 base and 1 base, with 11 bases remaining between them. This CDR3 is CASSLGGGLSYEQYF. In DNA, the CDR3 is TGTGCCAGCAGCTTAGGGGGCGGCCTATCCTACGAGCAGTACTTC.

This clone came up a few times. The chain is built from TRBV7-7 and TRBJ2-3; 7 bases fit TRBD2. Trimming cost V 5 bases and J 1 base; bases outside gene matches: 9. This CDR3 comprises 16 residues. Looked up from germline, CDR1 is SSHAT and CDR2 is FNYEAQ (reference sequence). CDR3 loop: CASSRGGDYRTDTQYF. The CDR3 DNA reads TGTGCCAGCAGCAGAGGTGGGGACTATCGCACAGATACGCAGTATTTT.

CDR3 sequence: CAWSIYTEGEQYF. The CDR3 nucleotides read TGTGCCTGGAGTATTTACACAGAGGGGGAGCAGTACTTC. The chain recombines TRBV30 with TRBJ2-7, with D perhaps assigned TRBD1 or TRBD2 (5 bases each). CDR1 is GTSNPN and CDR2 is SVGIG in the germline V gene (reference sequence). Trimming left V 2 bases short and J 7 bases short, with 15 bases between. This CDR3 spans 13 amino acids.

V usage is TRBV6-5 and J usage is TRBJ2-5; the D gene is possibly TRBD2 (5 bases). This CDR3 has 15 residues. Trimming left V 6 bases short and J 4 bases short, with 18 bases between. CDR1 is MNHEY, CDR2 SVGAGI, per germline. CDR3 sequence: CASRLTVTRGETQYF. CDR3 in DNA: TGTGCCAGCAGACTGACCGTGACCCGGGGAGAGACCCAGTACTTC.

The V and J genes are TRBV7-2 and TRBJ1-6; unclear D gene. Per germline, CDR1 SGHTA and CDR2 FQGNSA. Between the trimmed V and J ends, which lost 6 bases and 9 bases, there was a span of 15 bases. The CDR3 extends over 14 amino acids. The CDR3 protein is CASRIAAGGSPLHF. DNA of the CDR3: TGTGCCAGCAGGATAGCGGCGGGTGGTTCACCCCTCCACTTT.

The V call is TRBV7-2, the J call TRBJ1-2; a weak D match, TRBD1 (5 bases). CDR1 is SGHTA, CDR2 FQGNSA, per germline. The germline V and J ends were trimmed by 1 base and 5 bases, with 14 bases remaining between them. This CDR3 comprises 15 residues. CDR3 sequence: CASSLGGTQTYGYTF. CDR3 sequence (DNA): TGTGCCAGCAGCTTAGGAGGGACGCAGACGTATGGCTACACCTTC.

V gene TRBV6-5 combines with J gene TRBJ2-1; D ambiguous. The CDR3 loop spans 13 amino acids. The ends were cut back, 6 bases at V and 10 bases at J, with 16 bases in the middle. Per germline, CDR1 MNHEY and CDR2 SVGAGI. The CDR3 here is CASRTGGTNEQFF. In nucleotides, the CDR3 is TGTGCCAGCAGGACGGGCGGAACGAACGAGCAGTTCTTC.

There are a few counts of this clone. The chain carries TRBV4-3 and TRBJ2-4, with 11 bases lining up with TRBD2. The CDR3 has 20 amino acids. The V and J ends lost 3 bases and 0 bases, in that order; junction bases with no gene match: 13. The V gene's germline CDR1 is LGHNA and CDR2 YSLEER. CDR3 amino acids: CASSQDSLAGGPLAKNIQYF. CDR3 bases: TGCGCCAGCAGCCAGGATAGTCTAGCGGGGGGTCCCTTAGCCAAAAACATTCAGTACTTC.

The CDR3 loop is CASSLLSGNSPLHF. The CDR3 region has the DNA TGTGCCAGCAGTTTACTCTCCGGAAATTCACCCCTCCACTTT. This chain uses TRBV28 with TRBJ1-6, with D hard to call. Germline CDR1 MDHEN, CDR2 SYDVKM. This CDR3 is built from 14 residues. Between the trimmed V and J ends, which lost 2 bases and 7 bases, there was a span of 9 bases.

This clone was seen a few times. This rearrangement joins TRBV6-1 to TRBJ1-1, with no clear D. The CDR3 is made up of 11 amino acids. The germline V gene has CDR1 MNHNS and CDR2 SASEGT. The V end lost 2 bases, the J end lost 7 bases, and 5 bases lay between the germline ends. The CDR3 coding sequence is TGTGCCAGCAGTGAATACCATGAAGCTTTCTTT. It codes for CASSEYHEAFF.

The chain employs TRBV28 and TRBJ2-5, with D possibly TRBD2 on 7 matching bases. V lost 7 bases, J lost 3 bases, and 12 bases lay in between. Per germline, CDR1 MDHEN and CDR2 SYDVKM. This CDR3 comprises 13 residues. The CDR3 DNA sequence: TGTGCCAGCAATCCGGGGGGCGAAGAGACCCAGTACTTC. Protein: CASNPGGEETQYF.

This clone was seen more than once but under ten times. This chain joins TRBV29-1 and TRBJ2-1, with a tentative D call TRBD2 (6 bases). Per the germline V gene, CDR1 is SQVTM and CDR2 is ANQGSEA. V was shortened by 4 bases and J by 7 bases, with 14 bases between the two germline ends. The CDR3 runs to 13 residues. CDR3 protein: CSVVGRGLNEQFF. The CDR3 DNA is TGCAGCGTTGTGGGGCGGGGATTGAATGAGCAGTTCTTC.

This clone came up a few times. The chain has TRBV10-3 and TRBJ2-1, with D perhaps being TRBD1 or TRBD2 (5 bases each). The V and J ends lost 6 bases and 0 bases respectively, with 9 bases between them. This CDR3 has 14 residues. Germline CDR1 reads ENHRY; CDR2 reads SYGVKD. The CDR3 nucleotides are TGTGCCATCAGGGGGACCGACTCCTACAATGAGCAGTTCTTC. Translation gives CAIRGTDSYNEQFF.

The genes are TRBV30 and TRBJ1-2; D not resolved. The CDR3 has 12 amino acids. Germline V gene data show CDR1 as GTSNPN and CDR2 as SVGIG (reference sequence). V was clipped by 2 bases and J by 5 bases, with 9 bases between them. The DNA for the CDR3 is TGTGCCTGGAGTCCTTGGGAGTATGGCTACACCTTC. It codes for CAWSPWEYGYTF.

The genes are TRBV28 and TRBJ1-2, with TRBD1 identical over 12 bases. The germline V gene has CDR1 MDHEN and CDR2 SYDVKM. The CDR3 runs 15 residues. V shed 5 bases and J 8 bases; nucleotides not matched to a gene: 9. The CDR3 sequence is CASSLGTGGSSGYTF. The CDR3 DNA reads as TGTGCCAGCAGTCTAGGGACAGGGGGCTCGTCGGGCTACACCTTC.

In this sample, this clone turned up a few times. This chain connects TRBV18 to TRBJ2-7; D is tentatively TRBD1 or TRBD2 (5 bases each). The germline CDR1 and CDR2 sequences are KGHSH and LQKENI. Trimming took 3 bases from V and 2 from J, leaving 14 bases between them. This CDR3 contains 15 residues. The chain's CDR3 is CASSPGDAQAYEQYF. The CDR3, as DNA: TGTGCCAGCTCACCGGGGGACGCCCAGGCCTACGAGCAGTACTTC. The complete variable domain, with remaining parts taken from reference TRBV18 and TRBJ2-7, reads NAGVMQNPRHLVRRRGQEARLRCSPMKGHSHVYWYRQLPEEGLKFMVYLQKENIIDESGMPKERFSAEFPKEGPSILRIQQVVRGDSAAYFCASSPGDAQAYEQYFGPGTRLTVT.